These 17 T cell receptor beta chains originate from one sample sequenced in a study of T cells in Graves' hyperthyroidism and ophthalmopathy. The CDR3 regions of TCR beta were amplified from RNA transcripts. During a first-round RT-PCR of the TCR CDR3, the HTBI primer set was used. TCRdb passed the multiplex PCR reads through MiXCR, listing each CDR3 protein once. This table holds 500,000 to 650,000 distinct CDR3 sequences, 15% to 20% found once. Sequencing input: blood. The receptors stem from a woman between 18 and 29 years old with Graves' ophthalmopathy.

The table lists this clonotype with many counts. The CDR3 bases are TGTGCCAGCAGTGACGACTTTCTGGGACTTATTAGCGGCCGACAAGAGACCCAGTACTTC. Protein sequence: CASSDDFLGLISGRQETQYF. The gene calls are TRBV6-1 and TRBJ2-5; possibly TRBD2 for D (6 bases). Germline CDR1 reads MNHNS; CDR2 reads SASEGT. V lost 3 bases and J lost 2, with 28 bases in between. The CDR3 covers 20 residues.

The CDR3: CASSPSLWTGLNEQYF. As DNA, the CDR3 is TGTGCCAGCAGCCCAAGCCTTTGGACAGGGCTCAACGAGCAGTACTTC. The V call is TRBV3-1, the J call TRBJ2-7; 8 bases map to TRBD1. The CDR3 spans 16 residues. V was pared by 4 bases and J by 5 bases, with 13 bases of the junction left unmatched. The V gene's germline CDR1 is LGHDT and CDR2 YNNKEL (reference sequence).

This clonotype was picked up many times. The J gene is TRBJ2-1, the V gene TRBV28; 8 nucleotides align to TRBD1. The CDR3 is 18 amino acids. CDR1 is MDHEN, CDR2 SYDVKM, per germline. The V gene end was trimmed by 3 bases and the J gene end by 0 bases; junction bases not matched to a gene: 10. The CDR3 region has the DNA TGTGCCAGCAGTTTTGGCAGGGGGCCCCAAAGCTCCTACAATGAGCAGTTCTTC. Translating it yields CASSFGRGPQSSYNEQFF.

The sample holds many counts of this clonotype. This sequence joins TRBV30 and TRBJ2-5, with unresolved D. The length of the CDR3 is 14 residues. Germline CDR1 reads GTSNPN; CDR2 reads SVGIG (reference sequence). V dropped 1 base and J dropped 1 base, with 10 bases sitting between them. The CDR3 loop reads CAWSGLGPQETQYF. The CDR3 region has the DNA TGTGCCTGGAGTGGTCTCGGGCCCCAAGAGACCCAGTACTTC. The variable domain in full, completed from reference TRBV30 and TRBJ2-5, reads SQTIHQWPATLVQPVGSPLSLECTVEGTSNPNLYWYRQAAGRGLQLLFYSVGIGQISSEVPQNLSASRPQDRQFILSSKKLLLSDSGFYLCAWSGLGPQETQYFGPGTRLLVL.

This clonotype was observed a handful of times. The chain is built from TRBV6-1 and TRBJ2-3, with a tentative D call TRBD2 (6 bases). CDR1 MNHNS and CDR2 SASEGT come from the germline V gene. The V end was cut by 10 bases, the J end by 3 bases, with 14 bases between. The CDR3 covers 13 residues. CDR3 sequence reads: CATARGGTDTQYF. The CDR3 bases are TGTGCCACCGCGAGGGGAGGTACAGATACGCAGTATTTT.

This clonotype came up many times. This chain links TRBV12-3 or TRBV12-4 with TRBJ1-2; D not resolved. The CDR3 contains 15 residues. Deletions cut 0 bases from V and 6 bases from J, with 14 bases between. The CDR3 coding sequence is TGTGCCAGCAGTTTAGCGGCACTATTAAGCGATGGCTACACCTTC. This translates into CASSLAALLSDGYTF.

Ten or more counts support this clonotype. This rearrangement joins TRBV24-1 to TRBJ2-1, with TRBD1 identical over 7 bases. Germline-derived CDR1 and CDR2 are KGHDR and SFDVKD. The CDR3 is 15 amino acids. V lost 4 bases, J lost 2 bases, and 4 bases stayed unmatched. This CDR3 reads CATSDRDSTYNEQFF. The DNA of the CDR3 is TGTGCCACCAGTGACCGGGACAGCACCTACAATGAGCAGTTCTTC.

The V call is TRBV4-3, the J call TRBJ2-1, with 8 bases fitting TRBD2. The germline gives CDR1 LGHNA, CDR2 YSLEER. The CDR3 is 15 residues long. Trimming took 1 base from V and 10 from J; bases not matched to a gene: 9. This CDR3 reads CASSQVYGRGDEQFF. CDR3 bases: TGCGCCAGCAGCCAAGTGTACGGGAGGGGCGACGAGCAGTTCTTC.

In its sample, this clonotype was seen once. This chain connects TRBV28 to TRBJ2-6, with D possibly TRBD2 on 6 matching bases. The germline CDR1 and CDR2 sequences are MDHEN and SYDVKM. With 3 bases removed from V and 2 bases from J, the gap between germline ends came to 14 bases. The CDR3 spans 17 residues. The CDR3 bases are TGTGCCAGCAGTTTCGATACCCGGGGGACTGGGGCCAACGTCCTGACTTTC. Translated, it gives CASSFDTRGTGANVLTF.

This clonotype has just a few counts. The V gene is TRBV4-1, the J gene TRBJ2-1; 11 bases fit TRBD1. Germline V gives CDR1 MGHRA, CDR2 YSYEKL. Trimming removed 5 bases from V and 8 bases from J; junction bases left unmatched: 14. The CDR3 is made up of 17 amino acids. CDR3 in DNA: TGCGCCAGCAGCAAAGGGATAGGACAGGGGGCTGGGTATGAGCAGTTCTTC. The encoded protein is CASSKGIGQGAGYEQFF.

The chain recombines TRBV7-6 with TRBJ2-3, with 9 bases lining up with TRBD2. Germline values: CDR1 SGHVS, CDR2 FNYEAQ. This CDR3 has 18 amino acids. With 1 base clipped from V and 5 bases from J, the junction kept 13 bases outside the gene matches. This CDR3 reads CASSLVPLAGRLKDTQYF. The CDR3 DNA is TGTGCCAGCAGCTTAGTACCGCTAGCGGGAAGGTTGAAAGATACGCAGTATTTT.

The sample holds a few counts of this clonotype. The germline gene is not matched at one end of the junction; a read error may be the cause. The chain employs TRBV12-3 or TRBV12-4 and TRBJ1-1, with unresolved D. The CDR3 extends over 12 amino acids. The CDR3 coding sequence is TGTGCCCGCAGTCTTGGACGGACTGAAGCTTTCTTT. The encoded protein is CARSLGRTEAFF.

This chain links TRBV4-2 with TRBJ1-1; no definite D call. V dropped 0 bases and J dropped 6 bases, with 14 bases sitting between them. The CDR3 sequence is 15 residues long. Germline lookup yields CDR1 LGHNA and CDR2 YNFKEQ. Here the CDR3 reads CASSQDFLRGAEAFF. Here the CDR3 DNA reads TGTGCCAGCAGCCAAGATTTTCTCCGTGGGGCTGAAGCTTTCTTT.

This clonotype was detected ten times or more. This rearrangement joins TRBV10-3 to TRBJ2-5, with TRBD1 as a possible D gene (5 bases). CDR1 is ENHRY, CDR2 SYGVKD, per germline. CDR3 length: 13 amino acids. Trimming took 10 bases from V and 3 from J, leaving 15 bases between them. CDR3 residues: CATAGQGEETQYF. The CDR3 nucleotides read TGTGCCACCGCCGGCCAAGGGGAAGAGACCCAGTACTTC.

This clonotype was found a few times. The V and J genes are TRBV4-3 and TRBJ1-4; D ambiguous. The CDR3 covers 15 residues. CDR1 and CDR2 from the germline V gene are LGHNA and YSLEER. V was trimmed by 1 base and J by 1 base, leaving 7 bases between them. CDR3 in DNA: TGCGCCAGCAGCCAAGTATTTGGAACTAATGAAAAACTGTTTTTT. Translation: CASSQVFGTNEKLFF.

This clonotype was seen many times. The chain links TRBV18 to TRBJ2-1; D call uncertain. The CDR3 consists of 13 residues. Germline V lookup: CDR1 KGHSH, CDR2 LQKENI. Trimming removed 3 bases at V and 10 bases at J, with 13 bases between. The CDR3 DNA sequence: TGTGCCAGCTCACCCTCCCGGGCACTGGAGCAGTTCTTC. Amino acid sequence: CASSPSRALEQFF.

This clonotype was seen ten or more times. The V call is TRBV12-5, the J call TRBJ1-1, with unresolved D. V was clipped by 4 bases and J by 5 bases, with 14 bases between them. The length of the CDR3 is 14 residues. CDR1 and CDR2 from the germline V gene are LGHNT and FRNRAP. CDR3 residues: CASGSPGSATEAFF. The CDR3 region has the DNA TGTGCTAGTGGTTCCCCCGGTTCCGCAACTGAAGCTTTCTTT.